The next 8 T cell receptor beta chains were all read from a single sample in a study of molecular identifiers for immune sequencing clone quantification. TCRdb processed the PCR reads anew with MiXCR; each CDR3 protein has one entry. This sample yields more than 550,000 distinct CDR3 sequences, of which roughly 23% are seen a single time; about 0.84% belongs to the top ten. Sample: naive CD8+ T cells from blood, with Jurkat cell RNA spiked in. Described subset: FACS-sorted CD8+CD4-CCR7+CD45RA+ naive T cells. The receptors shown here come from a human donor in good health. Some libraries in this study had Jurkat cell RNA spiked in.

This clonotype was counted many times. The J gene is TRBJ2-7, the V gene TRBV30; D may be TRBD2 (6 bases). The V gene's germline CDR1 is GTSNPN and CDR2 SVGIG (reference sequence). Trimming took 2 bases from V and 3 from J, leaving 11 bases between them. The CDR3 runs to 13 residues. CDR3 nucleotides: TGTGCCTGGAGTCCCCCGGGAGACTACGAGCAGTACTTC. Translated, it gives CAWSPPGDYEQYF. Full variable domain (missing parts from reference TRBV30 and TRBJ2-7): SQTIHQWPATLVQPVGSPLSLECTVEGTSNPNLYWYRQAAGRGLQLLFYSVGIGQISSEVPQNLSASRPQDRQFILSSKKLLLSDSGFYLCAWSPPGDYEQYFGPGTRLTVT.

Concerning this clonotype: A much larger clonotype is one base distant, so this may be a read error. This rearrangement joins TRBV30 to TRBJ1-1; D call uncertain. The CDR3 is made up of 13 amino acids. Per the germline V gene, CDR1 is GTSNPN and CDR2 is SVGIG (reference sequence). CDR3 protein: CAWSGGSGTEVFF. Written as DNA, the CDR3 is TGTGCCTGGAGTGGAGGGTCGGGCACTGAAGTTTTCTTT.

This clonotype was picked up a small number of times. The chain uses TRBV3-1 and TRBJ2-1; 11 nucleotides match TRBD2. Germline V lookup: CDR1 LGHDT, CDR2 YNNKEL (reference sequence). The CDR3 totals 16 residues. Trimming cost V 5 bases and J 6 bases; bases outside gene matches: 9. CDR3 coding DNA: TGTGCCAGCAGCGGGCAGATAGCGGGAGGGTCCAATGAGCAGTTCTTC. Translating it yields CASSGQIAGGSNEQFF.

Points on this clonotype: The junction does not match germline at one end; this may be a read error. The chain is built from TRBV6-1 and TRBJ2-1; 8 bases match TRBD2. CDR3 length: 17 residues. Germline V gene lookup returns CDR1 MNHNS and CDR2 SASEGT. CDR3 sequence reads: CASSDLVTSGLRNEPFF. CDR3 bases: TGTGCCAGCAGTGATTTGGTAACTAGCGGCCTTCGGAATGAGCCGTTCTTC.

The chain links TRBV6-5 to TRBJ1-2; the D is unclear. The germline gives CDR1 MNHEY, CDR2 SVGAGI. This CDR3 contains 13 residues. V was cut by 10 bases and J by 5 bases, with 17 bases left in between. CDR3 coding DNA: TGTGCCACAGGATCGGACGGCGAGTATGGCTACACCTTC. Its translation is CATGSDGEYGYTF.

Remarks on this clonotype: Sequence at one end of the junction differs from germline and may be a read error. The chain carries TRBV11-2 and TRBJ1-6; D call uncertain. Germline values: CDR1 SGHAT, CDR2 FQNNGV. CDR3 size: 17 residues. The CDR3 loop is CASSPNTASSYKSPLHF. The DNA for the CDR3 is TGTGCCAGCAGCCCCAACACCGCGAGCTCCTATAAATCACCCCTCCACTTT.

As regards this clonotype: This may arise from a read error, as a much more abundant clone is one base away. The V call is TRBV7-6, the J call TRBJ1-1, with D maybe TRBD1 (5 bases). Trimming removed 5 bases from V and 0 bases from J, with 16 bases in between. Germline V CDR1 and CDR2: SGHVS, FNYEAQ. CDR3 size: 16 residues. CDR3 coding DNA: TGTGCCAGCAGCGATGGGTGGGGGATCATGAACACTGAAGCTTTCTTT. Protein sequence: CASSDGWGIMNTEAFF.

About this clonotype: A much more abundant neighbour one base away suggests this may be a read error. The DNA of the CDR3 is TGTGCCAGTAGTAACAGGGGGCTGGACGAGCTGTACTTC. Translating gives CASSNRGLDELYF. The gene calls are TRBV19 and TRBJ2-7, with TRBD1 matching over 9 bases. This CDR3 has 13 amino acids. CDR1 is LNHDA and CDR2 is SQIVND in the germline V gene (reference sequence).